The TCR beta chain under discussion was sequenced for a study of OX40 agonist ivuxolimab in advanced cancers. Across the whole study: Anti-PD-1, anti-PD-L1 or anti-CTLA-4 therapy given earlier was allowed, and over 35% had some.

V was pared by 5 bases and J by 1 base, with 11 bases between. This CDR3 region has 14 residues. Germline V gene sequence: CDR1 KGHSH, CDR2 LQKENI. Libraries were prepared by immunoSEQ multiplex PCR; TCRdb keeps only in-frame clonotypes and omits some of them. The sample gives approximately 16,000 clones, 75% to 90% of which show up once; 3.9% is in the top ten. V usage is TRBV18 and J usage is TRBJ1-1; a possible D gene is TRBD1 (5 bases). Sequences were derived from CD4+ or CD8+ T cells sorted from blood, sampled in a trial of the OX40 agonist ivuxolimab. The TCR comes from an adult with an advanced solid tumor such as melanoma, head and neck, liver or kidney cancer. The CDR3 DNA is TGTGCCAGCTCAACGGGGACGGAGAACACTGAAGCTTTCTTT. Translating gives CASSTGTENTEAFF. Variable domain in full (rest from reference TRBV18 and TRBJ1-1): NAGVMQNPRHLVRRRGQEARLRCSPMKGHSHVYWYRQLPEEGLKFMVYLQKENIIDESGMPKERFSAEFPKEGPSILRIQQVVRGDSAAYFCASSTGTENTEAFFGQGTRLTVV.